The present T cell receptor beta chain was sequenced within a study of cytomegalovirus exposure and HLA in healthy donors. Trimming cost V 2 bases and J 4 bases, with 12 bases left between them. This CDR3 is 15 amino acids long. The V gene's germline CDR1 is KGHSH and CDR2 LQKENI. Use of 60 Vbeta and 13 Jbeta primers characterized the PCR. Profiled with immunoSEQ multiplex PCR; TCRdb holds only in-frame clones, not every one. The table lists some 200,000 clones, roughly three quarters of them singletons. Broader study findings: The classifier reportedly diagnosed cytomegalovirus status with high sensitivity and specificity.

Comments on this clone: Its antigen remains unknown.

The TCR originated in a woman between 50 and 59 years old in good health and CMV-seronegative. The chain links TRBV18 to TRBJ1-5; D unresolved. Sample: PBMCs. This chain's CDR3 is CASSPGSTNNQPQHF. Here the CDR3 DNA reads TGTGCCAGCTCACCAGGGTCCACTAATAATCAGCCCCAGCATTTT.